These 17 T cell receptor beta chains were sequenced from one sample in a study of T-cell memory formation after mild COVID-19. One entry per CDR3 protein, called by TCRdb with MiXCR from the 5' RACE reads. In the table there are 200,000 to 250,000 distinct CDR3 sequences, around 27% of which are singletons. The material sequenced was PBMCs or a T cell subset sorted from them (not recorded which). The receptors stem from an adult woman who had mild COVID-19 (a few samples of this study predate the infection). Cell type and time point are not known.

CDR3 loop: CASSLSGTGVSGANVLTF. The CDR3 nucleotides read TGTGCCAGCAGTTTATCCGGGACAGGGGTATCTGGGGCCAACGTCCTGACTTTC. The rearrangement links TRBV27 to TRBJ2-6; 10 bases align to TRBD1. The CDR3 length is 18 residues. The ends lost 0 bases at V and 1 base at J; junction bases unmatched: 3. Germline loops: CDR1 MNHEY, CDR2 SMNVEV (reference sequence).

This clonotype has more than one count but fewer than ten. In DNA, the CDR3 is TGTGCCAGCAGTTTGGGGGGACAGGCTAACACCCAGTACTTC. It codes for CASSLGGQANTQYF. V and J are TRBV12-3 or TRBV12-4 and TRBJ2-5; 8 bases fit TRBD1. V lost 3 bases and J lost 8; bases outside the gene matches: 8. CDR3 length: 14 residues.

There are a few counts of this clonotype. The J gene is TRBJ2-3, the V gene TRBV3-1; D possibly corresponds to TRBD2 (6 bases). The CDR3 has 13 amino acids. Germline lookup yields CDR1 LGHDT and CDR2 YNNKEL (reference sequence). The germline V and J ends were trimmed by 1 base and 4 bases, with 6 bases remaining between them. The CDR3 protein is CASSQGRADTQYF. The CDR3 bases are TGTGCCAGCAGCCAAGGGAGGGCAGATACGCAGTATTTT.

The chain carries TRBV9 and TRBJ2-7; no reliable D call. Germline assignment: CDR1 SGDLS and CDR2 YYNGEE. V was cut by 3 bases and J by 6 bases, with 16 bases left in between. This CDR3 comprises 14 residues. For the CDR3, the DNA is TGTGCCAGCAGCGCGGACGGGTTGGCTATCGAGCAGTACTTC. Residues: CASSADGLAIEQYF.

This clonotype occurred a few times. J is TRBJ2-1 and V is TRBV7-6; 7 bases are a match to TRBD2. CDR1 and CDR2 (germline): SGHVS, FNYEAQ. V shed 5 bases and J 0 bases; nucleotides not matched to a gene: 4. This CDR3 is 15 amino acids long. Written as DNA, the CDR3 is TGTGCCAGCAGCCCGAGCGGGGCCTCCTACAATGAGCAGTTCTTC. Its protein is CASSPSGASYNEQFF.

V is TRBV12-3 or TRBV12-4 and J is TRBJ2-7; D may be TRBD1 (5 bases). The CDR3 totals 14 residues. V was clipped by 6 bases and J by 3 bases, with 15 bases between them. The CDR3 DNA reads as TGTGCCAGCAGATCGACACGACAGAGCTACGAGCAGTACTTC. It is translated as CASRSTRQSYEQYF.

This chain joins TRBV3-1 and TRBJ2-1, with 8 nucleotides matching TRBD2. Germline CDR1 LGHDT, CDR2 YNNKEL (reference sequence). The junction had 6 bases not matched to a gene; V was cut back by 1 base and J by 4 bases. The CDR3 has 16 amino acids. CDR3 residues: CASSQGSSGAYNEQFF. For the CDR3, the DNA is TGTGCCAGCAGCCAAGGAAGTAGCGGGGCTTACAATGAGCAGTTCTTC.

This clonotype turned up a few times. The V gene is TRBV5-1, the J gene TRBJ2-7; D is unclear. Germline V gene lookup returns CDR1 SGHRS and CDR2 YFSETQ. The V end was cut by 1 base, the J end by 0 bases, with 8 bases between. This CDR3 has 14 amino acids. The CDR3 DNA follows: TGCGCCAGCAGCTTGCATCCAGCCTCCTACGAGCAGTACTTC. Residues: CASSLHPASYEQYF.

The rearrangement joins TRBV15 to TRBJ2-1; possibly TRBD2 for D (5 bases). The CDR3 is 16 residues long. The germline V and J ends were trimmed by 1 base and 2 bases, with 12 bases remaining between them. In germline, CDR1 is LNHNV, CDR2 YYDKDF (reference sequence). CDR3 sequence: CATSRVLEVTYNEQFF. As DNA, the CDR3 is TGTGCCACCAGCAGAGTACTGGAGGTCACCTACAATGAGCAGTTCTTC. Variable domain in full (rest from reference TRBV15 and TRBJ2-1): DAMVIQNPRYQVTQFGKPVTLSCSQTLNHNVMYWYQQKSSQAPKLLFHYYDKDFNNEADTPDNFQSRRPNTSFCFLDIRSPGLGDTAMYLCATSRVLEVTYNEQFFGPGTRLTVL.

This clonotype was found a few times. The chain links TRBV29-1 to TRBJ1-2, with 7 bases that match TRBD1. Germline CDR1 and CDR2: SQVTM and ANQGSEA. Trimming took 5 bases from V and 0 from J; bases not matched to a gene: 3. CDR3 length equals 13 residues. CDR3 region: CSVWTGANYGYTF. In DNA form, the CDR3 reads TGCAGCGTTTGGACAGGAGCTAACTATGGCTACACCTTC.

This clonotype has ten or more counts. V is TRBV7-6 and J is TRBJ2-1, with 11 bases matching TRBD2. The CDR3 runs 15 residues. The germline V gene encodes CDR1 SGHVS and CDR2 FNYEAQ. The ends lost 6 bases at V and 2 bases at J; junction bases unmatched: 3. CDR3 sequence (DNA): TGTGCCAGCAGTTTACTAGCGGGAGCCTACAATGAGCAGTTCTTC. This sequence encodes CASSLLAGAYNEQFF.

This rearrangement joins TRBV20-1 to TRBJ1-3; D call uncertain. Germline CDR1 and CDR2: DFQATT and SNEGSKA (reference sequence). The ends were cut back, 3 bases at V and 2 bases at J, with 17 bases in the middle. CDR3 size: 16 residues. CDR3 amino acids: CSASQLFGRTGNTIYF. The CDR3, as DNA: TGCAGTGCTAGCCAACTATTTGGCAGAACTGGAAACACCATATATTTT.

This clonotype has more than one count but fewer than ten. The rearrangement joins TRBV9 to TRBJ2-7, with TRBD2 as a possible D gene (5 bases). The CDR3 is 14 residues long. Germline V gives CDR1 SGDLS, CDR2 YYNGEE. Trimming cost V 3 bases and J 3 bases, with 13 bases left between them. The CDR3 DNA sequence: TGTGCCAGCAGCGCACGACCCCGGGGCTACGAGCAGTACTTC. This encodes CASSARPRGYEQYF.

This clonotype came up many times. This chain links TRBV12-3 or TRBV12-4 with TRBJ2-1; D is possibly TRBD1 or TRBD2 (6 bases each). The length of the CDR3 is 16 residues. V was clipped by 2 bases and J by 4 bases, with 15 bases between them. CDR3 DNA sequence: TGTGCCAGCAGTTTAAGAGGAGGGGGGACGTACAATGAGCAGTTCTTC. Translation: CASSLRGGGTYNEQFF.

The chain couples TRBV7-9 to TRBJ2-7; TRBD1 matches 7 bases. The junction had 10 bases not matched to a gene; V was cut back by 4 bases and J by 4 bases. Germline V lookup: CDR1 SEHNR, CDR2 FQNEAQ (reference sequence). The CDR3 totals 15 residues. DNA for the CDR3: TGTGCCAGCAGCTCCTTCAGACAGGGTCTTTACGAGCAGTACTTC. Translating gives CASSSFRQGLYEQYF.

This rearrangement joins TRBV9 to TRBJ2-3, with 9 bases fitting TRBD1. With 4 bases clipped from V and 3 bases from J, the junction kept 9 bases outside the gene matches. The CDR3 length is 16 residues. From germline, CDR1 is SGDLS and CDR2 YYNGEE. The CDR3 region has the DNA TGTGCCAGCAGCTACCTCCCGGGACAGGGTACAGATACGCAGTATTTT. Translated: CASSYLPGQGTDTQYF.

The chain couples TRBV15 to TRBJ1-1; D uncertain. The V and J ends lost 3 bases and 2 bases respectively, with 4 bases between them. Germline CDR1 reads LNHNV; CDR2 reads YYDKDF (reference sequence). This CDR3 region has 12 residues. CDR3 nucleotides: TGTGCCACCAGCAGGGCTAACACTGAAGCTTTCTTT. Amino acid sequence: CATSRANTEAFF.